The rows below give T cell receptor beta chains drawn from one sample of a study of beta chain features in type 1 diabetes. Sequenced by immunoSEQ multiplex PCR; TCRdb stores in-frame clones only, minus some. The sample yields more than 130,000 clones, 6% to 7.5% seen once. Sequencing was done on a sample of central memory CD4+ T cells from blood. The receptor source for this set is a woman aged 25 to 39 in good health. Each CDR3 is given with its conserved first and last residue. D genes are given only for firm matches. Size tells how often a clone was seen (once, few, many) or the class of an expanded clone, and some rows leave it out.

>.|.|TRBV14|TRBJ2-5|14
CASSQATGLETQYF
TGTGCCAGCAGCCAAGCCACAGGGTTAGAGACCCAGTACTTC
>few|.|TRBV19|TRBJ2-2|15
CASTPRSANTGELFF
TGTGCCAGTACCCCCAGGTCAGCGAACACCGGGGAGCTGTTTTTT
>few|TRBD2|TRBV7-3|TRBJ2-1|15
CASSLTPGGDNEQFF
TGTGCCAGCAGCTTAACGCCGGGAGGAGACAATGAGCAGTTCTTC
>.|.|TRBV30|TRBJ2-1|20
CAGSVGPGGMAGVAGDEQFF
TGTGCCGGGAGTGTAGGCCCCGGGGGCATGGCGGGGGTGGCGGGGGATGAGCAGTTCTTC
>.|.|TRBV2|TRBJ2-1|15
CASKLLPADGNEQFF
TGTGCCAGCAAGCTACTACCTGCAGATGGGAATGAGCAGTTCTTC
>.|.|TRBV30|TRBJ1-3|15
CAWSVGRAERNTIYF
TGTGCCTGGAGTGTAGGCAGAGCGGAAAGAAACACCATATATTTT
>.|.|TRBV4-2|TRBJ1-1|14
CASSQDSGPTEAFF
TGTGCCAGCAGCCAAGATTCAGGGCCCACTGAAGCTTTCTTT
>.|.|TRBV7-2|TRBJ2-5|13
CASSLFRQETQYF
TGTGCCAGCAGCTTATTCAGGCAAGAGACCCAGTACTTC
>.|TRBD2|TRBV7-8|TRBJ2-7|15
CASSPSGRGRGEQYF
TGTGCCAGCAGCCCTAGCGGGAGGGGCCGTGGTGAGCAGTACTTC
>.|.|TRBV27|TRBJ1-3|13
CASSRGSGNTIYF
TGTGCCAGCAGTCGGGGCTCTGGAAACACCATATATTTT
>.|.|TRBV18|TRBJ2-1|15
CASSQAQGIFNEQFF
TGTGCCAGCTCACAAGCCCAGGGGATTTTTAATGAGCAGTTCTTC
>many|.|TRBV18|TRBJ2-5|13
CASSPVGTETQYF
TGTGCCAGCTCACCGGTGGGCACAGAGACCCAGTACTTC
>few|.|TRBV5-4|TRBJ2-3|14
CASSLGGPTDTQYF
TGTGCCAGCAGTCTCGGGGGACCCACAGATACGCAGTATTTT
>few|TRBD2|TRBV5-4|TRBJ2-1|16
CASSLRRTAGDNEQFF
TGTGCCAGCAGCTTGCGCCGGACTGCGGGGGACAATGAGCAGTTCTTC
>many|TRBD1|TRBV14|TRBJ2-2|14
CASSLQGPPGELFF
TGTGCCAGCAGCCTACAGGGGCCCCCCGGGGAGCTGTTTTTT
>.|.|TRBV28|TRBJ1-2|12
CASSLAGNGYTF
TGTGCCAGCAGTTTGGCGGGGAATGGCTACACCTTC
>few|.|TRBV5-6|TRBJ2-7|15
CASSLYGSSSYEQYF
TGTGCCAGCAGCTTGTATGGGTCTAGCTCCTACGAGCAGTACTTC
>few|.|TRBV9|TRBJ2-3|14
CASSVAPLTDTQYF
TGTGCCAGCAGCGTAGCCCCCCTGACAGATACGCAGTATTTT
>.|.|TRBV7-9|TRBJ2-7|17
CASSAGWGRRLSYEQYF
TGTGCCAGCAGCGCCGGGTGGGGGCGGAGACTCTCCTACGAGCAGTACTTC
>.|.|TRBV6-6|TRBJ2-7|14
CASSYERSSYEQYF
TGTGCCAGCAGTTATGAGCGTAGCTCCTACGAGCAGTACTTC
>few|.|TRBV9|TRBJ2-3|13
CASSVGEPDTQYF
TGTGCCAGCAGCGTAGGGGAGCCGGATACGCAGTATTTT
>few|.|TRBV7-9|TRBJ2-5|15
CASSLAGLFQETQYF
TGTGCCAGCAGCTTAGCGGGACTCTTCCAAGAGACCCAGTACTTC
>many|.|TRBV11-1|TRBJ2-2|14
CASSFQGSTGELFF
TGTGCCAGCAGCTTTCAGGGGAGCACCGGGGAGCTGTTTTTT
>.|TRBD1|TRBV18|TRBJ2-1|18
CASSPKTGAAPQYNEQFF
TGTGCCAGCTCACCGAAGACAGGGGCCGCCCCTCAGTACAATGAGCAGTTCTTC
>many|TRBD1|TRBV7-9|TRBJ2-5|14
CASSPGQPQETQYF
TGTGCCAGCAGCCCGGGACAGCCTCAAGAGACCCAGTACTTC
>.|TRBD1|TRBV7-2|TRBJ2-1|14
CASSGTGGLNEQFF
TGTGCCAGCAGTGGGACAGGGGGCTTGAATGAGCAGTTCTTC
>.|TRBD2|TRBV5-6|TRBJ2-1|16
CASSRQTSGSFGEQFF
TGTGCCAGCAGCCGACAAACTAGCGGGAGTTTCGGTGAGCAGTTCTTC
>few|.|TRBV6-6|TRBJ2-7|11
CASSLNYEQYF
TGTGCCAGCAGTCTTAACTACGAGCAGTACTTC
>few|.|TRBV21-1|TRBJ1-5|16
CASSKPGPRSNQPQHF
TGTGCCAGCAGCAAACCAGGGCCTCGGTCCAATCAGCCCCAGCATTTT
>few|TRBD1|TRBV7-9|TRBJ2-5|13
CASSQSRGETQYF
TGTGCCAGCAGCCAATCCAGGGGGGAGACCCAGTACTTC
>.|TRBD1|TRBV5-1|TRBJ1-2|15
CASSSGQGEDYGYTF
TGCGCCAGCAGCTCGGGACAGGGTGAGGACTATGGCTACACCTTC
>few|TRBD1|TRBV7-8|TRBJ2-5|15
CASSPRTGRLETQYF
TGTGCCAGCAGCCCTAGGACAGGGCGGTTAGAGACCCAGTACTTC
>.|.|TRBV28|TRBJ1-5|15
CATKGRGFSNQPQHF
TGTGCCACCAAAGGAAGAGGTTTTAGCAATCAGCCCCAGCATTTT
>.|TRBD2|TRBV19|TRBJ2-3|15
CASSITGGSTDTQYF
TGTGCCAGTAGTATAACGGGGGGTAGCACAGATACGCAGTATTTT
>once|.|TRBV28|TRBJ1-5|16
CASNHRDKRRNQPQHF
TGTGCCAGCAACCACCGGGACAAACGAAGGAATCAGCCCCAGCATTTT
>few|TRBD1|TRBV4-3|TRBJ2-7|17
CASSQIRDRGEIYEQYF
TGCGCCAGCAGCCAAATCCGGGACAGGGGGGAAATATACGAGCAGTACTTC
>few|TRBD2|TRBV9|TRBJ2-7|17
CASSPRLGGRGAYEQYF
TGTGCCAGCAGCCCGCGACTTGGCGGGAGAGGGGCCTACGAGCAGTACTTC
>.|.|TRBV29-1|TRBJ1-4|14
CSASPQGIEEKLFF
TGCAGCGCGTCGCCTCAGGGTATAGAGGAAAAACTGTTTTTT
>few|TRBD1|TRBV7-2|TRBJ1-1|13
CASRRGPDTEAFF
TGTGCCAGCAGAAGGGGGCCCGACACTGAAGCTTTCTTT
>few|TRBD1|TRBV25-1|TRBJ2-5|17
CASSAETGTGSRETQYF
TGTGCCAGCAGCGCGGAAACCGGGACAGGGAGTAGAGAGACCCAGTACTTC
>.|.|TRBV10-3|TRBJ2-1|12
CAISEVDYEQFF
TGTGCCATCAGTGAGGTAGACTATGAGCAGTTCTTC
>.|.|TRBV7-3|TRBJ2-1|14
CASSPHRQTNEQFF
TGTGCCAGCAGCCCCCATAGACAGACCAATGAGCAGTTCTTC
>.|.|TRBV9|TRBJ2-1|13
CASSVAVFNEQFF
TGTGCCAGCAGCGTAGCGGTTTTCAATGAGCAGTTCTTC
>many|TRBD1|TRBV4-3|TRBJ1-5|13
CASSQDRDQPQHF
TGCGCCAGCAGCCAGGACAGGGATCAGCCCCAGCATTTT
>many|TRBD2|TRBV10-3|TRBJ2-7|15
CAISVRSSGALEQYF
TGTGCCATCAGTGTTAGGTCTAGCGGGGCCCTGGAGCAGTACTTC
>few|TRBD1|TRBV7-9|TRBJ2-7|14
CASSRQGASYEQYF
TGTGCCAGCAGTAGACAGGGGGCATCCTACGAGCAGTACTTC
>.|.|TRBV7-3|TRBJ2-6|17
CASSFTGDSSGANVLTF
TGTGCCAGCAGCTTCACGGGGGACAGTTCCGGGGCCAACGTCCTGACTTTC
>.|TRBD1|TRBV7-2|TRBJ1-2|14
CASSTGQAHYGYTF
TGTGCCAGCAGCACGGGACAGGCCCACTATGGCTACACCTTC
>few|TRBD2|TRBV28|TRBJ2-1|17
CATGGTSGRGSYNEQFF
TGTGCCACCGGGGGGACTAGCGGGAGGGGATCCTACAATGAGCAGTTCTTC
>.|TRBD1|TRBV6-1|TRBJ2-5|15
CASSRTGNGQETQYF
TGTGCCAGCAGCCGGACAGGGAACGGCCAAGAGACCCAGTACTTC
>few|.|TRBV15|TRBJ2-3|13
CATLDYSSDTQYF
TGTGCCACCCTGGACTATTCGTCCGATACGCAGTATTTT
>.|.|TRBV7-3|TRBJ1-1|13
CASSWTPNTEAFF
TGTGCCAGCAGCTGGACACCGAACACTGAAGCTTTCTTT
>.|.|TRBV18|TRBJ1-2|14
CASSPGQTNYGYTF
TGTGCCAGCTCACCAGGACAGACCAACTATGGCTACACCTTC
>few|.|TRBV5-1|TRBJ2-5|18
CASSLGSSGGGNQETQYF
TGCGCCAGCAGCTTGGGGTCCTCCGGAGGAGGGAACCAAGAGACCCAGTACTTC
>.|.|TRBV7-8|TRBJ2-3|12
CASSLARGTQYF
TGTGCCAGCAGCTTAGCTAGGGGTACGCAGTATTTT
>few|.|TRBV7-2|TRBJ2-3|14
CASRGDWGRDTQYF
TGTGCCAGCAGAGGGGACTGGGGCAGAGATACGCAGTATTTT
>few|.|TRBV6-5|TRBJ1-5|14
CASSAGFEGQPQHF
TGTGCCAGCAGTGCGGGATTTGAGGGTCAGCCCCAGCATTTT
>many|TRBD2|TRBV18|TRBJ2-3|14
CASSPTSGTDTQYF
TGTGCCAGCTCACCGACTAGCGGCACAGATACGCAGTATTTT
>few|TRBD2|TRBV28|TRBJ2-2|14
CASGFSGGTGELFF
TGTGCCAGCGGATTTAGCGGGGGCACCGGGGAGCTGTTTTTT